A single sample gave rise to the 31 T cell receptor beta chains below, sequenced in a study of T-cell memory formation after mild COVID-19. Each CDR3 protein is one row after TCRdb ran MiXCR on the 5' RACE reads. Of about 260,000 distinct CDR3 sequences listed, 8% to 9% were seen once; the top ten hold under 25%. Sequenced input: PBMCs or a T cell subset sorted from them (not recorded which). These receptors were collected from a man aged 18 to 29 who had mild COVID-19 (a few samples of this study predate the infection). Cell type and time point are not known.

The V call is TRBV6-2 or TRBV6-3, the J call TRBJ2-1, with D unclear. The CDR3 consists of 14 residues. V lost 2 bases, J lost 6 bases, and 11 bases lay in between. Germline V CDR1 and CDR2: MNHEY, SVGEGT. CDR3 region: CASSYLAPSNEQFF. The DNA for the CDR3 is TGTGCCAGCAGTTACCTGGCTCCCAGCAATGAGCAGTTCTTC.

The sample holds a few counts of this clonotype. The chain links TRBV7-9 to TRBJ2-7; D gene unclear. V lost 5 bases to trimming and J lost 2 bases, with 10 bases between them. Germline CDR1 is SEHNR and CDR2 is FQNEAQ (reference sequence). This CDR3 has 13 residues. CDR3 nucleotide sequence: TGTGCCAGCAGCCCTACGGCTACCTACGAGCAGTACGTC. Translated: CASSPTATYEQYV.

The sample holds a few counts of this clonotype. This chain uses TRBV5-6 with TRBJ2-5, with TRBD2 matching over 14 bases. CDR3 length: 16 amino acids. Looked up from germline, CDR1 is SGHDT and CDR2 is YYEEEE. The V gene end was trimmed by 4 bases and the J gene end by 5 bases; junction bases not matched to a gene: 7. The CDR3 sequence: CASSTRLAGGRETQYF. The CDR3 DNA reads as TGTGCCAGCAGCACCCGACTAGCGGGGGGGCGGGAGACCCAGTACTTC.

This clonotype was seen repeatedly, ten times or more. The gene calls are TRBV11-1 and TRBJ2-7, with 7 bases lining up with TRBD1. Germline V CDR1 and CDR2: SGHAT, FQDESV (reference sequence). V was pared by 4 bases and J by 2 bases, with 5 bases of the junction left unmatched. This CDR3 has 14 amino acids. The CDR3 DNA follows: TGTGCCAGCAGCTGGGGACAGCCAGCCTACGAGCAGTACGTC. It is translated as CASSWGQPAYEQYV.

The chain uses TRBV24-1 and TRBJ2-3; 7 positions match TRBD2. Germline V lookup: CDR1 KGHDR, CDR2 SFDVKD. With 2 bases clipped from V and 5 bases from J, the junction kept 0 bases outside the gene matches. The CDR3 covers 13 residues. CDR3 coding DNA: TGTGCCACCAGTGATTGGGGGGGAGATACGCAGTATTTT. Protein product: CATSDWGGDTQYF.

This clonotype was seen a few times. The chain couples TRBV4-3 to TRBJ2-7, with TRBD2 identical over 10 bases. CDR1 LGHNA and CDR2 YSLEER come from the germline V gene. The CDR3 length is 17 residues. The trim removed 0 bases at V and 2 bases at J, leaving 7 bases unmatched. Written as DNA, the CDR3 is TGCGCCAGCAGCCAAGATTCCACTAGCGGGGCCACCTACGAGCAGTACTTC. This codes for CASSQDSTSGATYEQYF.

In the case of this clonotype: A much larger clone is a single base away; this may be a read error. V gene TRBV5-1 combines with J gene TRBJ1-1, with D uncertain. Per germline, CDR1 SGHRS and CDR2 YFSETQ. The CDR3 length is 15 residues. The CDR3 is CASSSLNPVKTEAFF. In DNA, the CDR3 is TGCGCCAGCAGCTCCCTTAACCCAGTGAAAACTGAAGCTTTCTTT.

In this sample, this clonotype turned up many times. The chain recombines TRBV12-3 or TRBV12-4 with TRBJ1-2, with 7 bases fitting TRBD1. The CDR3 totals 14 residues. Trimming cost V 5 bases and J 3 bases; bases outside gene matches: 6. The CDR3 spells CASSPQGKHYGYTF. DNA of the CDR3: TGTGCCAGCAGTCCACAGGGGAAGCACTATGGCTACACCTTC.

The genes are TRBV19 and TRBJ2-2, with D possibly TRBD2 on 6 matching bases. This CDR3 region has 16 residues. In germline, CDR1 is LNHDA, CDR2 SQIVND (reference sequence). Trimming took off 5 bases at V and 4 bases at J, with 17 bases between the two ends. The DNA of the CDR3 is TGTGCCAGTAGTTCCCAGTGGCGGGGAGGCACCGGGGAGCTGTTTTTT. Translating gives CASSSQWRGGTGELFF.

In this sample, this clonotype turned up a few times. This rearrangement joins TRBV4-3 to TRBJ1-1; tentatively, D is TRBD1 (6 bases). CDR1 and CDR2 (germline): LGHNA, YSLEER. Trimming pared 1 base from V and 1 base from J, leaving 10 bases between. The CDR3 contains 15 residues. The CDR3 is CASSQGGAGNTEAFF. In DNA, the CDR3 is TGCGCCAGCAGCCAAGGGGGGGCCGGGAACACTGAAGCTTTCTTT.

V gene TRBV6-2 or TRBV6-3 combines with J gene TRBJ1-5; possibly TRBD1 for D (6 bases). The length of the CDR3 is 15 residues. CDR1 MNHEY and CDR2 SVGEGT come from the germline V gene. V dropped 0 bases and J dropped 5 bases, with 11 bases sitting between them. The CDR3 DNA follows: TGTGCCAGCAGTTACTCCCACAGGGTGGATCAGCCCCAGCATTTT. Its protein is CASSYSHRVDQPQHF.

This clonotype showed up many times. This chain uses TRBV29-1 with TRBJ2-1; D remains unclear. From germline, CDR1 is SQVTM and CDR2 ANQGSEA. V lost 5 bases to trimming and J lost 3 bases, with 5 bases between them. The CDR3 spans 11 residues. The CDR3 loop reads CSVRDYNEQFF. For the CDR3, the DNA is TGCAGCGTTAGGGACTACAATGAGCAGTTCTTC.

This clonotype was observed a single time. This may come from a read error, since a much larger clone is one base off. The chain carries TRBV12-3 or TRBV12-4 and TRBJ2-5; 7 nucleotides agree with TRBD2. V lost 5 bases, J lost 5 bases, and 11 bases stayed unmatched. The CDR3 is 15 residues long. The CDR3 protein is CASSIQRGPHETQYF. Here the CDR3 DNA reads TGTGCCAGCAGTATACAGCGGGGCCCCCACGAGACCCAGTACTTC.

In DNA, the CDR3 is TGTGCCAGCAGTTACGGGGGGATCACAGATACGCAGTATTTT. This translates into CASSYGGITDTQYF. The chain links TRBV6-5 to TRBJ2-3, with D tentatively TRBD2 (6 bases). Germline lookup yields CDR1 MNHEY and CDR2 SVGAGI. The CDR3 loop spans 14 amino acids. The ends were cut back, 2 bases at V and 2 bases at J, with 8 bases in the middle.

This clonotype was detected a few times. The chain links TRBV9 to TRBJ1-2, with D maybe TRBD1 (5 bases). This CDR3 comprises 20 residues. V shed 1 base and J shed 0 bases, with 25 bases lying between them. Germline CDR1 and CDR2: SGDLS and YYNGEE. CDR3: CASSVRPLPWAGSANYGYTF. CDR3 DNA: TGTGCCAGCAGCGTAAGACCCCTCCCTTGGGCAGGGTCCGCTAACTATGGCTACACCTTC.

The chain has TRBV20-1 and TRBJ2-7; tentatively, D is TRBD1 or TRBD2 (5 bases each). V shed 1 base and J shed 0 bases, with 7 bases lying between them. Per the germline V gene, CDR1 is DFQATT and CDR2 is SNEGSKA (reference sequence). The CDR3 runs 13 residues. The CDR3 region is CSARGGSSYEQYF. Here the CDR3 DNA reads TGCAGTGCTAGAGGGGGGAGCTCCTACGAGCAGTACTTC.

This clonotype has only a few counts. J is TRBJ2-2 and V is TRBV24-1; possibly TRBD2 for D (6 bases). V was clipped by 3 bases and J by 4 bases, with 14 bases between them. The germline V gene has CDR1 KGHDR and CDR2 SFDVKD. The CDR3 is 16 residues long. In nucleotides, the CDR3 is TGTGCCACCAGTGATACGACTAGGGACGTCACCGGGGAGCTGTTTTTT. Its translation is CATSDTTRDVTGELFF.

This clonotype was recorded many times. The chain carries TRBV20-1 and TRBJ2-3, with D perhaps matching TRBD2 (7 bases). This CDR3 region has 13 residues. The V end was cut by 7 bases, the J end by 2 bases, with 13 bases between. Germline V CDR1 and CDR2: DFQATT, SNEGSKA (reference sequence). The CDR3 reads CSDMGGATDTQYF. In DNA form, the CDR3 reads TGCAGTGATATGGGGGGGGCCACAGATACGCAGTATTTT.

The chain recombines TRBV5-4 with TRBJ1-6; the D is unclear. Germline V gene sequence: CDR1 SGHNT, CDR2 YYREEE (reference sequence). V was trimmed by 0 bases and J by 14 bases, leaving 18 bases between them. The CDR3 has 15 residues. CDR3 loop: CASSLDPSMGKALHF. CDR3 nucleotides: TGTGCCAGCAGCTTGGACCCTTCCATGGGGAAAGCCCTCCACTTT.

This rearrangement joins TRBV18 to TRBJ1-1; 8 bases are shared with TRBD1. The CDR3 covers 19 residues. V lost 6 bases and J lost 0; bases outside the gene matches: 18. The germline gives CDR1 KGHSH, CDR2 LQKENI. The CDR3 DNA reads TGTGCCAGCTCCCCCCTCCTGGGACAGGCCGATCGGATGAACACTGAAGCTTTCTTT. Translated: CASSPLLGQADRMNTEAFF.

This clonotype was observed a handful of times. The chain couples TRBV5-1 to TRBJ1-1; D not certain. V lost 2 bases and J 4 bases, leaving 12 bases between the germline ends. The CDR3 is 14 amino acids. Germline V gene data show CDR1 as SGHRS and CDR2 as YFSETQ. The CDR3 nucleotides are TGCGCCAGCAGCTTTATCATGGACGGCACTGAAGCTTTCTTT. Translated, it gives CASSFIMDGTEAFF.

J is TRBJ1-6 and V is TRBV9; D is undetermined. Between the trimmed V and J ends, which lost 2 bases and 0 bases, there was a span of 6 bases. Germline CDR1 and CDR2: SGDLS and YYNGEE. The CDR3 runs to 15 residues. CDR3 bases: TGTGCCAGCAGCGTCCAGAGCTCCTATAATTCACCCCTCCACTTT. This codes for CASSVQSSYNSPLHF. Full variable domain (rest looked up from reference TRBV9 and TRBJ1-6): DSGVTQTPKHLITATGQRVTLRCSPRSGDLSVYWYQQSLDQGLQFLIQYYNGEERAKGNILERFSAQQFPDLHSELNLSSLELGDSALYFCASSVQSSYNSPLHFGNGTRLTVT.

The V and J genes are TRBV23-1 and TRBJ2-6; D is perhaps TRBD1 (5 bases). TRBV23-1 falls under the ORF class, with uncertain function. The CDR3 contains 16 residues. Trimming cost V 3 bases and J 2 bases, with 11 bases left between them. The DNA of the CDR3 is TGCGCCAGCAGTCACCGACAGTTCCCTGGGGCCAACGTCCTGACTTTC. This encodes CASSHRQFPGANVLTF.

The chain combines TRBV29-1 with TRBJ2-1, with no clear D. Trimming removed 0 bases at V and 4 bases at J, with 4 bases between. Germline V gene sequence: CDR1 SQVTM, CDR2 ANQGSEA. This CDR3 has 12 residues. CDR3 sequence (DNA): TGCAGCGTTGAAGAGGGGTACAATGAGCAGTTCTTC. Protein sequence: CSVEEGYNEQFF.

On this clonotype: This may arise from a read error, as a much more abundant clone is one base away. This chain connects TRBV6-1 to TRBJ1-2; D might be TRBD1 (6 bases). Germline V gene data show CDR1 as MNHNS and CDR2 as SASEGT. V was shortened by 5 bases and J by 5 bases, with 18 bases between the two germline ends. This CDR3 comprises 15 residues. CDR3 coding DNA: TGTGCCAGCAGTCCCGGGGGGCGGGGAGGGTATGGCTACACCTTC. This gives the protein CASSPGGRGGYGYTF.

This chain links TRBV18 with TRBJ2-2; 7 nucleotides match TRBD1. The CDR3 has 17 residues. The V and J ends lost 1 base and 3 bases, in that order; junction bases with no gene match: 8. The germline V gene encodes CDR1 KGHSH and CDR2 LQKENI. CDR3 bases: TGTGCCAGCTCACCACTCGCTCAAGGGGGCTACACCGGGGAGCTGTTTTTT. Its protein product is CASSPLAQGGYTGELFF. Looking up the rest from reference TRBV18 and TRBJ2-2 gives the full variable domain: NAGVMQNPRHLVRRRGQEARLRCSPMKGHSHVYWYRQLPEEGLKFMVYLQKENIIDESGMPKERFSAEFPKEGPSILRIQQVVRGDSAAYFCASSPLAQGGYTGELFFGEGSRLTVL.

This clonotype was observed a few times. The chain links TRBV7-7 to TRBJ2-1; 7 nucleotides agree with TRBD2. CDR3 length: 13 residues. In germline, CDR1 is SSHAT, CDR2 FNYEAQ (reference sequence). J was trimmed by 9 bases and V by 3 bases; bases with no gene match: 5. The CDR3, as DNA: TGTGCCAGCAGCTTGGCGGGGGATCCTGAGCAGTTCTTC. Translated, it gives CASSLAGDPEQFF.

The chain employs TRBV20-1 and TRBJ1-5, with D unresolved. Deletions cut 5 bases from V and 0 bases from J, with 5 bases between. The CDR3 loop spans 12 amino acids. The V gene's germline CDR1 is DFQATT and CDR2 SNEGSKA (reference sequence). The CDR3 reads CSAPDSNQPQHF. CDR3 nucleotides: TGCAGTGCTCCTGATAGCAATCAGCCCCAGCATTTT.

The chain is built from TRBV27 and TRBJ2-7; 7 nucleotides match TRBD1. Unmatched junction bases numbered 3, after V lost 4 bases and J lost 0 bases. Per the germline V gene, CDR1 is MNHEY and CDR2 is SMNVEV (reference sequence). This CDR3 is 14 amino acids long. The CDR3 nucleotides are TGTGCCAGCAGTTCGTCAGGGGGCTCCTACGAGCAGTACTTC. Translation: CASSSSGGSYEQYF.

This clonotype appeared a few times. The rearrangement uses TRBV9 and TRBJ2-3; no reliable D call. Germline CDR1 is SGDLS and CDR2 is YYNGEE. The CDR3 spans 15 residues. Trimming pared 2 bases from V and 5 bases from J, leaving 15 bases between. The CDR3 is CASSVYWPGLDTQYF. The CDR3 DNA is TGTGCCAGCAGCGTCTATTGGCCTGGCTTAGATACGCAGTATTTT.

This sequence joins TRBV7-2 and TRBJ1-1; D gene uncertain. Germline V gene lookup returns CDR1 SGHTA and CDR2 FQGNSA. Trimming stripped 0 bases from V and 7 bases from J, with 12 bases between. This CDR3 comprises 14 residues. The CDR3 spells CASSLARGVNEAFF. Written as DNA, the CDR3 is TGTGCCAGCAGCTTAGCCCGAGGCGTGAATGAAGCTTTCTTT.